What follows describes a single T cell receptor beta chain. Original data processing: Amplification with reference gene primers provided the estimates of nucleated cell counts. Some clones are missing from TCRdb's copy, which holds only in-frame ones; the method was immunoSEQ multiplex PCR. V, J and clone size are those of that table, while D and trimming were read from the DNA. The sample contains about 170,000 clones, about 80% of which appear only once. The data were taken from a study of blood T cell repertoires in COVID-19. The overall study: Acute and convalescent COVID-19 specimens originated in the United States, Italy and Spain. The cDNA or gDNA used as material had been derived from T cells, B-cell-depleted T cells, or PBMCs.

Trimming stripped 2 bases from V and 2 bases from J, with 7 bases between. Germline loops: CDR1 MDHEN, CDR2 SYDVKM. The CDR3 has 14 residues. What was sequenced was peripheral blood. The sequence was obtained from a man aged 65 to 79 with active or convalescent COVID-19. The rearrangement links TRBV28 to TRBJ1-3; D gene unclear. This CDR3 is CASSLRGTGNTIYF. The CDR3 region has the DNA TGTGCCAGCAGTTTACGAGGGACTGGAAACACCATATATTTT. The variable domain in full, with the rest retrieved from reference TRBV28 and TRBJ1-3, is DVKVTQSSRYLVKRTGEKVFLECVQDMDHENMFWYRQDPGLGLRLIYFSYDVKMKEKGDIPEGYSVSREKKERFSLILESASTNQTSMYLCASSLRGTGNTIYFGEGSWLTVV.